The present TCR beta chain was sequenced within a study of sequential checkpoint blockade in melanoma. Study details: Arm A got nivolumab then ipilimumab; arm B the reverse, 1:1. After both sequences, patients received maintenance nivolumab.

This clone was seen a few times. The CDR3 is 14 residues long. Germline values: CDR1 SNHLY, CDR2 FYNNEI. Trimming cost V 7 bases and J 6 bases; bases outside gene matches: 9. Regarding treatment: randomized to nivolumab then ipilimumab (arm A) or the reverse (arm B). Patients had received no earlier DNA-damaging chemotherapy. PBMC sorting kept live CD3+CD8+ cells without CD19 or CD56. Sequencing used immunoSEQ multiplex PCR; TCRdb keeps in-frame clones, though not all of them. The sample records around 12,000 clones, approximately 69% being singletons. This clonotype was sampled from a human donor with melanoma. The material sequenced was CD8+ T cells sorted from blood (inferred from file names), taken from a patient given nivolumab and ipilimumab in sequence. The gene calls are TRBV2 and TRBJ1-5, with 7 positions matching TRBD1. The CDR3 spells CASKEGAIGQPQHF. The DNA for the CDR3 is TGTGCCAGCAAGGAGGGGGCGATCGGTCAGCCCCAGCATTTT.